The 10 T cell receptor beta chains below all came from one sample that was sequenced in a study of response to subunit inactivated influenza vaccine listed by TCRdb under 2018. Libraries were built with RT-PCR. The sequencer was an Illumina HiSeq 2500. The public reads were quality trimmed at Q25 with fastp and then assembled into clones with MiXCR by TCRdb, keeping productive beta chains. Each CDR3 protein appears once, grouped with its most common genes and DNA. The sample table shows 500,000 or so distinct CDR3 sequences, and 9.5% to 12% are seen once. The ten top clones hold approximately 12% of the sample. The time point label here, explained by the study, means: 45 days after influenza vaccine administration. The input for sequencing was PBMCs from blood, taken about 40 days after vaccination. These receptors came from a man aged 45-65 years who received an inactivated influenza vaccine. Donor details come from another sample of the same person, matched by shared clones.

Only a few counts were recorded for this clonotype. V is TRBV25-1 and J is TRBJ2-5, with TRBD2 matching over 7 bases. This CDR3 has 14 amino acids. V lost 4 bases and J lost 3; bases outside the gene matches: 5. From germline, CDR1 is MGHDK and CDR2 SYGVNS. The CDR3 DNA reads as TGTGCCAGCAGTGGTCTAGCGGCAAAAGAGACCCAGTACTTC. This translates into CASSGLAAKETQYF.

The chain employs TRBV7-6 and TRBJ2-1; TRBD2 matches at 11 bases. The CDR3 has 19 residues. CDR1 and CDR2 from the germline V gene are SGHVS and FNYEAQ. V dropped 5 bases and J dropped 7; count of bases not matched to a gene: 19. The CDR3 DNA reads as TGTGCCAGCAGCCGCCCGTCCAAACTTAGCGGGAGGGCGTGGAATGAGCAGTTCTTC. Translation: CASSRPSKLSGRAWNEQFF.

This chain links TRBV7-2 with TRBJ2-3; 9 nucleotides line up with TRBD2. The germline V gene encodes CDR1 SGHTA and CDR2 FQGNSA. The V gene end was trimmed by 1 base and the J gene end by 0 bases; junction bases not matched to a gene: 5. CDR3 length: 17 residues. The CDR3: CASSLVSGGPSTDTQYF. DNA for the CDR3: TGTGCCAGCAGCTTAGTTAGCGGGGGCCCTAGCACAGATACGCAGTATTTT.

This clonotype was seen more than once but under ten times. The gene calls are TRBV7-6 and TRBJ1-1; 8 bases line up with TRBD1. The germline gives CDR1 SGHVS, CDR2 FNYEAQ. The V and J ends lost 5 bases and 5 bases, in that order; junction bases with no gene match: 4. The CDR3 totals 13 residues. This CDR3 reads CASSMDRETEAFF. The CDR3 coding sequence is TGTGCCAGCAGCATGGACAGGGAAACTGAAGCTTTCTTT.

The V and J genes are TRBV20-1 and TRBJ2-1; 16 bases are shared with TRBD2. The CDR3 has 18 amino acids. With V trimmed by 6 bases and J by 9 bases, 17 bases remained unmatched. Germline V gene sequence: CDR1 DFQATT, CDR2 SNEGSKA (reference sequence). CDR3 residues: CSASKKGTSGRDGGEQFF. The DNA of the CDR3 is TGCAGTGCCTCCAAAAAGGGGACTAGCGGGAGGGACGGGGGTGAGCAGTTCTTC.

This sequence joins TRBV4-2 and TRBJ2-7; 9 bases are a match to TRBD2. The CDR3 runs to 17 residues. Trimming removed 3 bases from V and 3 bases from J; junction bases left unmatched: 12. Germline lookup yields CDR1 LGHNA and CDR2 YNFKEQ. The DNA for the CDR3 is TGTGCCAGCAGCCACCTCAAGAGCGGGGGGACCCACTACGAGCAGTACTTC. Protein product: CASSHLKSGGTHYEQYF.

This clonotype was detected many times. The chain carries TRBV7-8 and TRBJ2-7; D gene uncertain. The CDR3 totals 14 residues. The germline gives CDR1 SGHVS, CDR2 FQNEAQ. V dropped 3 bases and J dropped 1 base, with 10 bases sitting between them. CDR3 loop: CASSFRSPSYEQYF. The CDR3 coding sequence is TGTGCCAGCAGCTTCCGGTCCCCTTCCTACGAGCAGTACTTC.

The rearrangement uses TRBV29-1 and TRBJ2-1; the match to TRBD2 covers 13 bases. V gave up 6 bases and J gave up 2 bases; unmatched junction bases: 4. This CDR3 is 15 amino acids long. The germline gives CDR1 SQVTM, CDR2 ANQGSEA. The DNA for the CDR3 is TGCAGCGTCGTGGGACTAGCGGGACCCTACAATGAGCAGTTCTTC. It encodes CSVVGLAGPYNEQFF.

The table lists this clonotype with many counts. The chain joins TRBV6-5 to TRBJ2-7, with D uncertain. The germline V gene encodes CDR1 MNHEY and CDR2 SVGAGI. This CDR3 comprises 12 residues. V lost 5 bases, J lost 6 bases, and 11 bases lay in between. CDR3 DNA: TGTGCCAGCAGTACCCGTACGGGCGAGCAGTACTTC. Protein product: CASSTRTGEQYF.

This clonotype was picked up many times. The CDR3 here is CATSAWETGELFF. DNA of the CDR3: TGTGCCACCAGTGCCTGGGAAACCGGGGAGCTGTTTTTT. V and J are TRBV24-1 and TRBJ2-2; D unclear. There are 13 residues in the CDR3. The germline V gene encodes CDR1 KGHDR and CDR2 SFDVKD. Trimming pared 5 bases from V and 5 bases from J, leaving 8 bases between.